This T cell receptor beta chain was observed in a study of blood T cell repertoires in COVID-19. The repertoire was sequenced with immunoSEQ multiplex PCR; TCRdb's copy has only in-frame clones and lacks some. The data show 150,000 to 170,000 clones, roughly 84% seen once. The CDR3 runs to 12 residues. Deletions cut 5 bases from V and 7 bases from J, with 11 bases between. The sequenced material came from peripheral blood. The chain employs TRBV12-3 or TRBV12-4 and TRBJ1-2; weak D call: TRBD1 (5 bases). This TCR derives from an older woman with COVID-19, enrolled during active disease. In DNA form, the CDR3 reads TGTGCCAGCAGTCCCAGGGTAGGTGGCTACACCTTC. This translates into CASSPRVGGYTF.